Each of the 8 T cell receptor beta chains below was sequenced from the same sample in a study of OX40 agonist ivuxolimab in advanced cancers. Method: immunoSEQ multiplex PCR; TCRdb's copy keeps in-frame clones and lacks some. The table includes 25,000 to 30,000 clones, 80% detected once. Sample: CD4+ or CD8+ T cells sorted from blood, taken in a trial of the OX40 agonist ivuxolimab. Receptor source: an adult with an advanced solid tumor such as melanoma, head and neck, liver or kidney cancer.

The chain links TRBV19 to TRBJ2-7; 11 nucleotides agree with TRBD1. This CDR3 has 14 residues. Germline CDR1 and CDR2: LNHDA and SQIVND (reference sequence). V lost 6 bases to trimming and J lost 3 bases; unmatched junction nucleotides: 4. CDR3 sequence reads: CASSEGQGDYEQYF. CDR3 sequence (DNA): TGTGCCAGTAGCGAGGGACAGGGGGACTACGAGCAGTACTTC.

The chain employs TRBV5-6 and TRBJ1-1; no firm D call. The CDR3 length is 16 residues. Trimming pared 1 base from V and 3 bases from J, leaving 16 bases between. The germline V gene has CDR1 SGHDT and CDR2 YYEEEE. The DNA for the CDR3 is TGTGCCAGCAGCTTGTTCGGAGTGGCCGGGGACACTGAAGCTTTCTTT. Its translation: CASSLFGVAGDTEAFF.

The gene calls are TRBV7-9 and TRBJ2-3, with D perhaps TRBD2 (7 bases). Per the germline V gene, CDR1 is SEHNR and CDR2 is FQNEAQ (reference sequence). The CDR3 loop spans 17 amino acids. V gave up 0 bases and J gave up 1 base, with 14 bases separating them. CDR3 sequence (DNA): TGTGCCAGCAGCTTAGCGGGGGGGCCTCGCGGCACAGATACGCAGTATTTT. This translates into CASSLAGGPRGTDTQYF.

The CDR3 DNA reads as TGCGCCAGCAGCCCCTCCACAGGGTTTTACAATGAGCAGTTCTTC. Translated, it gives CASSPSTGFYNEQFF. The chain uses TRBV5-1 and TRBJ2-1; perhaps TRBD1 as D (6 bases). Trimming removed 4 bases from V and 4 bases from J, with 15 bases in between. This CDR3 is 15 amino acids long. CDR1 SGHRS and CDR2 YFSETQ come from the germline V gene.

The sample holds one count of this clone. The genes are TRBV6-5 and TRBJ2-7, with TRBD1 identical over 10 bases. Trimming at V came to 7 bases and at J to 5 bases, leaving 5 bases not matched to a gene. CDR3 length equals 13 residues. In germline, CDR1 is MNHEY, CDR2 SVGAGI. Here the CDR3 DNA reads TGTGCCAGCACTTTCGGGACAGGGGACGAGCAGTACTTC. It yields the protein CASTFGTGDEQYF.

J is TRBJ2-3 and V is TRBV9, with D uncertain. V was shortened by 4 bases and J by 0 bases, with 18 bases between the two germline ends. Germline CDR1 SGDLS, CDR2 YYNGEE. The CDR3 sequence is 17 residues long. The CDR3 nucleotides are TGTGCCAGCAGCCCCCACGGTTCGTCGGTTAGCACAGATACGCAGTATTTT. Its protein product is CASSPHGSSVSTDTQYF.

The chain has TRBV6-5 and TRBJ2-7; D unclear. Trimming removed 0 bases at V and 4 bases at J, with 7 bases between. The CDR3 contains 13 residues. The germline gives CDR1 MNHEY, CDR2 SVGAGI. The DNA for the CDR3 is TGTGCCAGCAGTTACTCAGCGAGTTACGAGCAGTACTTC. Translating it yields CASSYSASYEQYF.

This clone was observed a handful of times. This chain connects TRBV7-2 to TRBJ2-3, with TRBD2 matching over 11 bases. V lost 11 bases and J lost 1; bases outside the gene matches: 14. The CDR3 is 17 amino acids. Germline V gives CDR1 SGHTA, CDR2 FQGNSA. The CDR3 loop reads CAGRGLAGGRGTDTQYF. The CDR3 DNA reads TGTGCCGGAAGAGGGCTAGCGGGGGGCAGGGGCACAGATACGCAGTATTTT.